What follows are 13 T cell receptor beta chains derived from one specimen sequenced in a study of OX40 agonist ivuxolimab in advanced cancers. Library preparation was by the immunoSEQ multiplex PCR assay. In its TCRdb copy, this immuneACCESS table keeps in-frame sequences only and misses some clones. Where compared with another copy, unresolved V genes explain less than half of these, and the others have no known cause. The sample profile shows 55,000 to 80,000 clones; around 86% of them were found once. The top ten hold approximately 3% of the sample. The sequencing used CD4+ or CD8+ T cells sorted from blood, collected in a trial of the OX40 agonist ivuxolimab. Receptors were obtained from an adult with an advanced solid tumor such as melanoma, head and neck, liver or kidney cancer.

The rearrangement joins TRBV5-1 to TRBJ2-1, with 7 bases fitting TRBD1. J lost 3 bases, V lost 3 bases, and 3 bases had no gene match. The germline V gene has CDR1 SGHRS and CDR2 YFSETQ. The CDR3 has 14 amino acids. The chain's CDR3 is CASSSGDSYNEQFF. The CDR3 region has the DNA TGCGCCAGCAGCTCCGGGGACAGCTACAATGAGCAGTTCTTC.

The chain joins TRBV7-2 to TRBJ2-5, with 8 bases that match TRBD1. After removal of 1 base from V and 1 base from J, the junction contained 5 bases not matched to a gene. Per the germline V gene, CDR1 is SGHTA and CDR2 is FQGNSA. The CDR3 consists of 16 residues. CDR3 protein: CASSLVGTGSQETQYF. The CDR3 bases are TGTGCCAGCAGCTTAGTTGGGACAGGATCCCAAGAGACCCAGTACTTC.

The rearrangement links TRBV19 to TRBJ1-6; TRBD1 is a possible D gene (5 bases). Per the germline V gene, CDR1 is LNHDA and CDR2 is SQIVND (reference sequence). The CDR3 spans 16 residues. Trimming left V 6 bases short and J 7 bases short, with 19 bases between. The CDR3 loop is CASRLDGVGGNSPLHF. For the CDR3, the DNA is TGTGCCAGTAGGCTGGACGGCGTCGGGGGAAATTCACCCCTCCACTTT.

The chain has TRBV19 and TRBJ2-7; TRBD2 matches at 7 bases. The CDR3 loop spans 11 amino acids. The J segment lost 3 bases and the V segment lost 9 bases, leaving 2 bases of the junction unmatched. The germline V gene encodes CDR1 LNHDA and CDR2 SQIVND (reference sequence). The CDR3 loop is CASGDYYEQYF. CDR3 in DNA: TGTGCCAGCGGGGACTACTACGAGCAGTACTTC.

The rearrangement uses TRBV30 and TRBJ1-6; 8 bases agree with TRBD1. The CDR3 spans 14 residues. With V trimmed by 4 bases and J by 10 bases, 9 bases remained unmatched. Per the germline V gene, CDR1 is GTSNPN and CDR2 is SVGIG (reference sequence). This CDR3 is CAWNPGGAESPLHF. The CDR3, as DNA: TGTGCCTGGAACCCAGGGGGCGCAGAATCACCCCTCCACTTT.

The CDR3: CASSLGASNTEAFF. The CDR3 DNA sequence: TGCGCCAGCAGCTTGGGTGCTTCAAACACTGAAGCTTTCTTT. V is TRBV5-1 and J is TRBJ1-1; D ambiguous. This CDR3 has 14 residues. CDR1 and CDR2 from the germline V gene are SGHRS and YFSETQ. The germline V and J ends were trimmed by 0 bases and 2 bases, with 8 bases remaining between them.

The CDR3 region has the DNA TGTGCCAGCAGGGTTGAGTCAGGGGACTATGGCTACACCTTC. Its translation: CASRVESGDYGYTF. The chain uses TRBV6-5 and TRBJ1-2; the D gene is possibly TRBD1 (6 bases). Germline V gene sequence: CDR1 MNHEY, CDR2 SVGAGI. V lost 6 bases and J lost 3, with 14 bases in between. The CDR3 is 14 amino acids.

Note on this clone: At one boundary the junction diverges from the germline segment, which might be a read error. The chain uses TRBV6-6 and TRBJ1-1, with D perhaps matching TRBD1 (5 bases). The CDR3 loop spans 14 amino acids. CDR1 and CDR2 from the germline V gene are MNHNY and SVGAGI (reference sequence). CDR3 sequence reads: CASRYSGQNTEAFF. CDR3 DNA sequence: TGTGCCAGCAGATACTCCGGACAAAACACTGAAGCTTTCTTT.

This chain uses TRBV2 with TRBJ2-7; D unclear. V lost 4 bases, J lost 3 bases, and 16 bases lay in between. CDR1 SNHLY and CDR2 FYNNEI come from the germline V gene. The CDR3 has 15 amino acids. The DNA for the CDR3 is TGTGCCAGCAGTGTAGGCGGCAAAGGGCGCTACGAGCAGTACTTC. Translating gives CASSVGGKGRYEQYF.

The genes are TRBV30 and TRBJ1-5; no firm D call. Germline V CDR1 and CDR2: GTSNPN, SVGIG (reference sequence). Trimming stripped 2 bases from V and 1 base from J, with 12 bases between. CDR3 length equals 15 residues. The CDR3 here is CAWSTGVDSNQPQHF. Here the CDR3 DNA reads TGTGCCTGGAGTACTGGGGTGGACAGCAATCAGCCCCAGCATTTT.

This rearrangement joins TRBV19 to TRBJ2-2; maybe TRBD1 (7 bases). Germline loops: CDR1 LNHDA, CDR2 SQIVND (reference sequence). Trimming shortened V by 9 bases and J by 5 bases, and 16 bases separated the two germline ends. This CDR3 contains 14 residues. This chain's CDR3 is CASRRGRRTGELFF. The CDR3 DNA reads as TGTGCCAGCCGGAGGGGGCGTCGGACCGGGGAGCTGTTTTTT.

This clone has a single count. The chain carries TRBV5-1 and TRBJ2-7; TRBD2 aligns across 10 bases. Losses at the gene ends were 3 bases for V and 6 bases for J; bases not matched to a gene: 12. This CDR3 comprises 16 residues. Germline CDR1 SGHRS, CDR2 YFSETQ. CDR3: CASSWSSGGQSPEQYF. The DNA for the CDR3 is TGCGCCAGCAGCTGGTCTAGCGGGGGCCAGTCTCCCGAGCAGTACTTC.

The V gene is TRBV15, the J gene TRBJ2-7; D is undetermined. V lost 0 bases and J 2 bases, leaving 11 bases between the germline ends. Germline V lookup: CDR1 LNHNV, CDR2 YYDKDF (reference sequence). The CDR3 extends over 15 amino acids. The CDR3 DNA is TGTGCCACCAGCAGAGATCGGGCGGTACCCTACGAGCAGTACTTC. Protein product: CATSRDRAVPYEQYF. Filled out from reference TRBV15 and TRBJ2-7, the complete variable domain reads DAMVIQNPRYQVTQFGKPVTLSCSQTLNHNVMYWYQQKSSQAPKLLFHYYDKDFNNEADTPDNFQSRRPNTSFCFLDIRSPGLGDTAMYLCATSRDRAVPYEQYFGPGTRLTVT.